These 25 T cell receptor beta chains share one sample of origin, sequenced in a study of T-cell memory formation after mild COVID-19. A single record per CDR3 protein comes from TCRdb applying MiXCR to the 5' RACE reads. The table records about 400,000 distinct CDR3 sequences, 15% to 20% of them present only once. The source material was PBMCs or a T cell subset sorted from them (not recorded which). The source of these receptors is a man aged 18 to 30 who had mild COVID-19 (a few samples of this study predate the infection). Cell type and time point are not known.

This clonotype was counted between two and nine times. The CDR3 reads CASSQGQSGTEAFF. Written as DNA, the CDR3 is TGTGCCAGCAGCCAGGGACAGTCGGGCACTGAAGCTTTCTTT. The chain uses TRBV7-2 and TRBJ1-1, with 7 bases fitting TRBD1. V shed 5 bases and J 4 bases; nucleotides not matched to a gene: 7. The CDR3 has 14 amino acids. From germline, CDR1 is SGHTA and CDR2 FQGNSA.

This clonotype was observed a few times. The J gene is TRBJ1-5, the V gene TRBV5-1; D not certain. Deletions cut 0 bases from V and 2 bases from J, with 9 bases between. This CDR3 has 15 amino acids. The germline V gene encodes CDR1 SGHRS and CDR2 YFSETQ. CDR3 loop: CASSLDPLGNQPQHF. The CDR3 DNA reads as TGCGCCAGCAGCTTGGATCCCTTGGGCAATCAGCCCCAGCATTTT.

This clonotype has a handful of counts. The rearrangement uses TRBV7-9 and TRBJ2-3; perhaps TRBD2 as D (6 bases). CDR1 SEHNR and CDR2 FQNEAQ come from the germline V gene (reference sequence). V lost 1 base and J lost 0, with 11 bases in between. The CDR3 totals 16 residues. The CDR3 region has the DNA TGTGCCAGCAGCTTAGTTCTAGGGACTAGCACAGATACGCAGTATTTT. It translates to CASSLVLGTSTDTQYF. The variable domain in full, completed from reference TRBV7-9 and TRBJ2-3, reads DTGVSQNPRHKITKRGQNVTFRCDPISEHNRLYWYRQTLGQGPEFLTYFQNEAQLEKSRLLSDRFSAERPKGSFSTLEIQRTEQGDSAMYLCASSLVLGTSTDTQYFGPGTRLTVL.

This clonotype was seen more than once but under ten times. The chain uses TRBV30 and TRBJ2-4; D call uncertain. Germline lookup yields CDR1 GTSNPN and CDR2 SVGIG (reference sequence). This CDR3 has 11 residues. V lost 0 bases and J 9 bases, leaving 6 bases between the germline ends. CDR3 sequence: CAWSVNRIQYF. The CDR3 nucleotides read TGTGCCTGGAGTGTAAATCGCATTCAGTACTTC.

The V call is TRBV28, the J call TRBJ1-1, with D unresolved. The CDR3 has 15 amino acids. The V and J ends lost 2 bases and 1 base respectively, with 11 bases between them. The germline gives CDR1 MDHEN, CDR2 SYDVKM. CDR3 DNA sequence: TGTGCCAGCAGTTTAGTCCCCGGACCGAACACTGAAGCTTTCTTT. It is translated as CASSLVPGPNTEAFF.

This sequence joins TRBV12-3 or TRBV12-4 and TRBJ1-4, with 12 bases lining up with TRBD1. The CDR3 covers 17 residues. J gave up 6 bases and V 5 bases, and 10 bases lay outside the gene matches. The CDR3 protein is CASSPPLGTGGDEKLFF. The CDR3 DNA reads as TGTGCCAGCAGTCCCCCGTTGGGGACAGGGGGCGATGAAAAACTGTTTTTT.

The chain joins TRBV3-1 to TRBJ1-1; D not resolved. Trimming left V 1 base short and J 2 bases short, with 17 bases between. CDR1 and CDR2 (germline): LGHDT, YNNKEL (reference sequence). This CDR3 contains 17 residues. As DNA, the CDR3 is TGTGCCAGCAGCCAAGCCAATGGGTTCAGAAATAACACTGAAGCTTTCTTT. Its protein product is CASSQANGFRNNTEAFF.

A few counts support this clonotype. The rearrangement uses TRBV4-1 and TRBJ1-2; a weak D match, TRBD1 (6 bases). The CDR3 is 16 residues long. Germline V gene data show CDR1 as MGHRA and CDR2 as YSYEKL. The V gene lost 0 bases and the J gene lost 6 bases, with 17 bases spanning the gap. For the CDR3, the DNA is TGCGCCAGCAGCCAAGATGGAACAGGGATCGTCCATGGCTACACCTTC. Translation: CASSQDGTGIVHGYTF.

This clonotype showed up just a few times. The chain recombines TRBV28 with TRBJ2-3, with D uncertain. V dropped 6 bases and J dropped 1 base, with 11 bases sitting between them. Germline CDR1 is MDHEN and CDR2 is SYDVKM. CDR3 length: 14 residues. CDR3 protein: CASRGIHRTDTQYF. Written as DNA, the CDR3 is TGTGCCAGCAGAGGGATCCATCGCACAGATACGCAGTATTTT.

This rearrangement joins TRBV24-1 to TRBJ1-5, with D tentatively TRBD1 (5 bases). Germline lookup yields CDR1 KGHDR and CDR2 SFDVKD. With 3 bases removed from V and 0 bases from J, the gap between germline ends came to 11 bases. The CDR3 has 16 residues. The DNA of the CDR3 is TGTGCCACCAGTGATGGCCGTGGGGGTAGCAATCAGCCCCAGCATTTT. As protein: CATSDGRGGSNQPQHF.

J is TRBJ2-7 and V is TRBV7-6; 7 bases line up with TRBD1. The CDR3 is made up of 15 amino acids. The germline V gene encodes CDR1 SGHVS and CDR2 FNYEAQ. Trimming cost V 7 bases and J 0 bases; bases outside gene matches: 9. The CDR3 region has the DNA TGTGCCAGCACCGTCGGACAGGAAAGCTCCTACGAGCAGTACTTC. As protein: CASTVGQESSYEQYF.

This clonotype appeared a few times. The V gene is TRBV11-1, the J gene TRBJ2-1; TRBD2 matches 9 bases. CDR3 size: 15 residues. CDR1 is SGHAT and CDR2 is FQDESV in the germline V gene (reference sequence). The trim removed 5 bases at V and 2 bases at J, leaving 4 bases unmatched. CDR3 coding DNA: TGTGCCAGCAGCCCTAGACTAGCGGCCTACAATGAGCAGTTCTTC. Translated: CASSPRLAAYNEQFF. The full variable domain, its missing parts supplied by reference TRBV11-1 and TRBJ2-1, is EAEVAQSPRYKITEKSQAVAFWCDPISGHATLYWYRQILGQGPELLVQFQDESVVDDSQLPKDRFSAERLKGVDSTLKIQPAELGDSAMYLCASSPRLAAYNEQFFGPGTRLTVL.

V is TRBV6-2 or TRBV6-3 and J is TRBJ2-3; no reliable D call. The CDR3 has 14 amino acids. The germline V gene encodes CDR1 MNHEY and CDR2 SVGEGT. V dropped 3 bases and J dropped 3 bases, with 10 bases sitting between them. The CDR3 DNA follows: TGTGCCAGCAGTTATGTATTGGAAACAGATACGCAGTATTTT. It specifies CASSYVLETDTQYF.

This clonotype was recorded a few times. The rearrangement links TRBV15 to TRBJ2-7; D is ambiguous. There are 14 residues in the CDR3. Trimming took 6 bases from V and 3 from J, leaving 15 bases between them. Per the germline V gene, CDR1 is LNHNV and CDR2 is YYDKDF (reference sequence). CDR3 bases: TGTGCCACCAGTTCGGACGGGCGGCTCTACGAGCAGTACTTC. Encoded protein: CATSSDGRLYEQYF.

The rearrangement uses TRBV5-1 and TRBJ2-2; 10 bases are a match to TRBD1. CDR3 length equals 15 residues. Germline-derived CDR1 and CDR2 are SGHRS and YFSETQ. V lost 2 bases, J lost 6 bases, and 4 bases stayed unmatched. Written as DNA, the CDR3 is TGCGCCAGCAGCTTCGGACAGGGGGATCCCGGGGAGCTGTTTTTT. It translates to CASSFGQGDPGELFF.

The chain uses TRBV2 and TRBJ2-5; 8 bases agree with TRBD2. After removal of 10 bases from V and 3 bases from J, the junction contained 4 bases not matched to a gene. This CDR3 contains 12 residues. Per germline, CDR1 SNHLY and CDR2 FYNNEI. The CDR3 here is CATGLAKETQYF. The DNA for the CDR3 is TGTGCCACAGGACTAGCAAAAGAGACCCAGTACTTC.

The chain carries TRBV14 and TRBJ2-7; 7 bases align to TRBD1. This CDR3 contains 16 residues. V lost 2 bases and J lost 2; bases outside the gene matches: 9. Germline V CDR1 and CDR2: SGHDN, FVKESK. CDR3 in amino acids: CASSQRTGRDPYEQYF. The CDR3 nucleotides are TGTGCCAGCAGCCAACGGACAGGAAGGGACCCCTACGAGCAGTACTTC.

CDR3: CASSLEGIPYNEQFF. CDR3 coding DNA: TGCGCCAGCAGCTTGGAAGGGATTCCCTACAATGAGCAGTTCTTC. The chain combines TRBV5-1 with TRBJ2-1; the D is unclear. V was shortened by 0 bases and J by 2 bases, with 9 bases between the two germline ends. The CDR3 contains 15 residues. CDR1 and CDR2 from the germline V gene are SGHRS and YFSETQ.

This clonotype has more than one count but fewer than ten. The chain employs TRBV10-1 and TRBJ2-7; no reliable D call. The V end was cut by 3 bases, the J end by 9 bases, with 12 bases between. This CDR3 contains 12 residues. Germline V gene data show CDR1 as WNHNN and CDR2 as SYGVQD (reference sequence). CDR3 loop: CASSDSPLGQYF. In nucleotides, the CDR3 is TGCGCCAGCAGTGATAGCCCCCTCGGGCAGTACTTC.

The V gene is TRBV5-1, the J gene TRBJ2-6, with 7 nucleotides matching TRBD1. The CDR3 has 16 residues. The V and J ends lost 4 bases and 4 bases, in that order; junction bases with no gene match: 8. Germline V gene data show CDR1 as SGHRS and CDR2 as YFSETQ. CDR3 coding DNA: TGCGCCAGCAGCGACCCGACAGGGAGCGGGGCCAACGTCCTGACTTTC. Its translation is CASSDPTGSGANVLTF.

The chain employs TRBV5-1 and TRBJ2-1, with 11 bases aligning to TRBD2. This CDR3 has 15 amino acids. Germline V gives CDR1 SGHRS, CDR2 YFSETQ. V gave up 5 bases and J gave up 7 bases; unmatched junction bases: 8. CDR3 amino acids: CASRAGTSGGNEQFF. Here the CDR3 DNA reads TGCGCCAGCAGAGCCGGGACTAGCGGTGGGAATGAGCAGTTCTTC.

In its sample, this clonotype was seen a few times. The chain has TRBV28 and TRBJ2-7; D possibly corresponds to TRBD1 (6 bases). There are 14 residues in the CDR3. Germline CDR1 MDHEN, CDR2 SYDVKM. V lost 5 bases and J 3 bases, leaving 14 bases between the germline ends. CDR3 protein: CASSIRDNHYEQYV. Here the CDR3 DNA reads TGTGCCAGCAGTATCCGGGACAACCACTACGAGCAGTACGTC.

This rearrangement joins TRBV9 to TRBJ2-4; D possibly uses TRBD1 or TRBD2 (5 bases each). The CDR3 sequence is 15 residues long. From germline, CDR1 is SGDLS and CDR2 YYNGEE. Trimming took off 3 bases at V and 3 bases at J, with 13 bases between the two ends. CDR3 sequence reads: CASSAGLGDKNIQYF. In DNA, the CDR3 is TGTGCCAGCAGCGCCGGGTTGGGGGACAAAAACATTCAGTACTTC.

This chain links TRBV6-1 with TRBJ1-6, with 9 nucleotides matching TRBD1. From germline, CDR1 is MNHNS and CDR2 SASEGT. J lost 6 bases, V lost 11 bases, and 5 bases had no gene match. The CDR3 runs 13 residues. CDR3 DNA: TGTGCCTGCTCGACAGGGGGTAATTCACCCCTCCACTTT. Amino acid sequence: CACSTGGNSPLHF.

This chain links TRBV6-5 with TRBJ2-2; D is unclear. Germline CDR1 reads MNHEY; CDR2 reads SVGAGI. The CDR3 runs to 16 residues. V was cut by 2 bases and J by 6 bases, with 16 bases left in between. The CDR3 DNA is TGTGCCAGCAGTTACGGAGTTAGCCCGGCCCCCGGGGAGCTGTTTTTT. It codes for CASSYGVSPAPGELFF.